This TCR beta chain was recovered during a study of tumor and adjacent non-tumor tissue in lung cancer. Looking at the study overall: Aged roughly 31 to 85 years, patients included approximately 11 men and roughly 5 women with stage I to III disease. Approximately 4.2 million productive TCRbeta reads were obtained per sample on average. General study points: Patients with more diverse tumor TCRs had worse survival.

The library came from three nested PCR rounds adapted from ARM-PCR protocols. TCRdb reanalysed the multiplex PCR reads using MiXCR and keeps one entry per CDR3 protein. This sample has 120,000 or so distinct CDR3 sequences, with 66% found just once. Of note for this clonotype: Its antigen is not known.

No cell sorting was done before RNA was extracted from the tissue. The CDR3 is made up of 13 amino acids. Germline values: CDR1 SGHAT, CDR2 FQNNGV. V was cut by 1 base and J by 10 bases, with 11 bases left in between. The receptor's source is a man younger than 45 with non-small cell lung cancer. Sample: lung tumor tissue. The chain links TRBV11-2 to TRBJ2-1; weak D call: TRBD2 (5 bases). Written as DNA, the CDR3 is TGTGCCAGCAGCTTAGGCCTGGGAGTCGAGCAGTTCTTC. Translating gives CASSLGLGVEQFF.